These T cell receptor beta chains were read from a single sample in a study of CD8+ T cells in alopecia areata. Produced via immunoSEQ multiplex PCR; TCRdb's table is partial and in-frame only. The sample lists approximately 200,000 clones; around 56% were seen once. The sample in question was CD4+ T cells sorted from blood, obtained at week 4, from a patient treated with tofacitinib. The origin of the receptors is a human donor with alopecia areata. CDR3s include the opening cysteine and the closing phenylalanine or tryptophan. The order of the fields is clone size, J gene, V gene, D gene, CDR3 protein, CDR3 DNA. A D gene is named only where the DNA matches it firmly. Size is omitted from some rows. Given values are once, few, many or a class for expanded clones.

size: -
J: TRBJ2-7
V: TRBV5-6
D: TRBD1
CDR3: CASSGGTGLSYEQYF
DNA: TGTGCCAGCAGCGGTGGGACAGGCCTCTCCTACGAGCAGTACTTC

size: -
J: TRBJ2-7
V: TRBV6-6
D: -
CDR3: CASRSTGFEQYF
DNA: TGTGCCAGCAGGTCTACAGGGTTCGAGCAGTACTTC

size: few
J: TRBJ1-5
V: TRBV27
D: -
CDR3: CASSFSQPQHF
DNA: TGTGCCAGCAGTTTTAGCCAGCCCCAGCATTTT

size: -
J: TRBJ1-2
V: TRBV5-6
D: TRBD1
CDR3: CASSVGQGRSFYGYTF
DNA: TGTGCCAGCAGCGTGGGACAGGGAAGGTCCTTCTATGGCTACACCTTC

size: -
J: TRBJ2-5
V: TRBV27
D: -
CDR3: CASSLSVRFQETQYF
DNA: TGTGCCAGCAGTTTATCGGTGCGGTTCCAAGAGACCCAGTACTTC

size: -
J: TRBJ1-2
V: TRBV29-1
D: TRBD1
CDR3: CSVRGGGADGYTF
DNA: TGCAGCGTTCGGGGAGGGGGCGCTGATGGCTACACCTTC

size: -
J: TRBJ1-2
V: TRBV30
D: TRBD1
CDR3: CAWNNVEGTGERSGYTF
DNA: TGTGCCTGGAATAACGTGGAGGGGACAGGGGAAAGGAGCGGCTACACCTTC

size: -
J: TRBJ1-5
V: TRBV4-1
D: -
CDR3: CASSQSQANQPQHF
DNA: TGCGCCAGCAGCCAATCACAGGCCAATCAGCCCCAGCATTTT

size: -
J: TRBJ2-5
V: TRBV7-6
D: -
CDR3: CASSLRQETQYF
DNA: TGTGCCAGCAGCTTAAGGCAAGAGACCCAGTACTTC

size: few
J: TRBJ1-1
V: TRBV5-4
D: -
CDR3: CASSHRNTEAFF
DNA: TGTGCCAGCAGTCACCGGAACACTGAAGCTTTCTTT

size: -
J: TRBJ2-3
V: TRBV4-2
D: -
CDR3: CASSQAATQYF
DNA: TGTGCCAGCAGCCAGGCGGCTACGCAGTATTTT

size: -
J: TRBJ2-2
V: TRBV29-1
D: -
CDR3: CSVESRVNTGELFF
DNA: TGCAGCGTTGAGTCCAGGGTGAACACCGGGGAGCTGTTTTTT

size: -
J: TRBJ2-6
V: TRBV15
D: -
CDR3: CATSRDRLPVLTF
DNA: TGTGCCACCAGCAGAGATCGCCTCCCCGTCCTGACTTTC

size: -
J: TRBJ1-1
V: TRBV6-5
D: -
CDR3: CASWTNTEAFF
DNA: TGTGCCAGCTGGACGAACACTGAAGCTTTCTTT

size: -
J: TRBJ1-6
V: TRBV30
D: -
CDR3: CAWSKGIGSPLHF
DNA: TGTGCCTGGAGTAAGGGGATAGGTTCACCCCTCCACTTT

size: -
J: TRBJ2-1
V: TRBV11-2
D: -
CDR3: CASSLDLARNEQFF
DNA: TGTGCCAGCAGCTTAGACCTCGCGCGCAATGAGCAGTTCTTC

size: -
J: TRBJ2-1
V: TRBV30
D: -
CDR3: CAWGTANNEQFF
DNA: TGTGCCTGGGGGACTGCCAACAATGAGCAGTTCTTC

size: -
J: TRBJ1-1
V: TRBV29-1
D: -
CDR3: CSAGSRTEAFF
DNA: TGCAGCGCTGGGAGCCGGACTGAAGCTTTCTTT

size: -
J: TRBJ1-5
V: TRBV29-1
D: TRBD1
CDR3: CSVGQGNQPQHF
DNA: TGCAGCGTCGGACAGGGGAATCAGCCCCAGCATTTT

size: -
J: TRBJ2-2
V: TRBV7-9
D: -
CDR3: CASSESRGELFF
DNA: TGTGCCAGCAGCGAATCCCGGGGGGAGCTGTTTTTT

size: few
J: TRBJ1-6
V: TRBV29-1
D: -
CDR3: CSVGENYNSPLHF
DNA: TGCAGCGTGGGAGAGAACTATAATTCACCCCTCCACTTT

size: -
J: TRBJ2-7
V: TRBV23-1
D: TRBD1
CDR3: CASSPGTVSYEQYF
DNA: TGCGCCAGCAGTCCTGGGACAGTCTCCTACGAGCAGTACTTC

size: -
J: TRBJ2-1
V: TRBV10-3
D: TRBD2
CDR3: CAITGIKTSGGEYNEQFF
DNA: TGTGCCATCACCGGAATAAAGACTAGCGGGGGGGAATACAATGAGCAGTTCTTC

size: -
J: TRBJ1-2
V: TRBV30
D: -
CDR3: CAWNRLYGYTF
DNA: TGTGCCTGGAACAGGCTCTATGGCTACACCTTC

size: -
J: TRBJ2-7
V: TRBV5-5
D: -
CDR3: CASMPGTGTYEQYF
DNA: TGTGCCAGCATGCCCGGGACGGGGACGTACGAGCAGTACTTC

size: few
J: TRBJ2-3
V: TRBV28
D: -
CDR3: CASSLSTDTQYF
DNA: TGTGCCAGCAGTTTAAGCACAGATACGCAGTATTTT

size: few
J: TRBJ2-5
V: TRBV6-6
D: TRBD2
CDR3: CASRRTSGQETQYF
DNA: TGTGCCAGCAGACGAACTAGCGGCCAAGAGACCCAGTACTTC

size: -
J: TRBJ2-4
V: TRBV29-1
D: TRBD1
CDR3: CSAKTGTGDGLAKNIQYF
DNA: TGCAGTGCGAAGACCGGGACAGGGGATGGGTTGGCCAAAAACATTCAGTACTTC

size: few
J: TRBJ2-7
V: TRBV6-5
D: TRBD2
CDR3: CASSSTGTRSYEQYF
DNA: TGTGCCAGCAGTTCCACCGGGACTAGATCCTACGAGCAGTACTTC

size: -
J: TRBJ2-2
V: TRBV30
D: -
CDR3: CAWSFRDTGELFF
DNA: TGTGCCTGGAGTTTCAGGGACACCGGGGAGCTGTTTTTT

size: few
J: TRBJ1-4
V: TRBV7-2
D: TRBD1
CDR3: CASSLEGQGNEKLFF
DNA: TGTGCCAGCAGCTTGGAGGGACAGGGGAATGAAAAACTGTTTTTT

size: -
J: TRBJ2-7
V: TRBV19
D: -
CDR3: CASMGYPSSYEQYF
DNA: TGTGCCAGCATGGGGTACCCGAGCTCCTACGAGCAGTACTTC

size: -
J: TRBJ2-3
V: TRBV6-5
D: -
CDR3: CASSPQVSDTQYF
DNA: TGTGCCAGCAGTCCCCAGGTGTCGGATACGCAGTATTTT

size: -
J: TRBJ1-6
V: TRBV7-2
D: -
CDR3: CASSFTRVNSPLHF
DNA: TGTGCCAGCAGCTTTACTAGGGTTAATTCACCCCTCCACTTT

size: -
J: TRBJ2-2
V: TRBV5-1
D: -
CDR3: CASSLVQNTGELFF
DNA: TGCGCCAGCAGCTTGGTTCAGAACACCGGGGAGCTGTTTTTT

size: once
J: TRBJ2-3
V: TRBV30
D: TRBD1
CDR3: CAWSRQGSGTDTQYF
DNA: TGTGCCTGGAGTAGACAGGGTAGTGGCACAGATACGCAGTATTTT

size: -
J: TRBJ1-4
V: TRBV29-1
D: -
CDR3: CSVAGALMSRQLFF
DNA: TGCAGCGTTGCGGGGGCTTTAATGAGCCGTCAACTGTTTTTT

size: -
J: TRBJ2-2
V: TRBV10-3
D: TRBD2
CDR3: CAISESSGGSTGELFF
DNA: TGTGCCATCAGTGAGTCAAGCGGGGGAAGCACCGGGGAGCTGTTTTTT

size: few
J: TRBJ2-1
V: TRBV7-2
D: TRBD2
CDR3: CASSYSGAEQFF
DNA: TGTGCCAGCAGCTATAGCGGGGCAGAGCAGTTCTTC

size: -
J: TRBJ2-2
V: TRBV27
D: -
CDR3: CASPRGQGNTGELFF
DNA: TGTGCCAGCCCCAGGGGCCAGGGAAACACCGGGGAGCTGTTTTTT

size: once
J: TRBJ1-2
V: TRBV30
D: -
CDR3: CAWSVAGTYGYTF
DNA: TGTGCCTGGAGTGTTGCAGGGACCTATGGCTACACCTTC

size: -
J: TRBJ2-7
V: TRBV28
D: TRBD2
CDR3: CASSYSSGPYEQYF
DNA: TGTGCCAGCAGTTATTCTAGCGGACCCTACGAGCAGTACTTC

size: -
J: TRBJ2-3
V: TRBV7-2
D: -
CDR3: CASRPQPGADTQYF
DNA: TGTGCCAGCAGGCCCCAACCGGGGGCGGATACGCAGTATTTT

size: once
J: TRBJ2-5
V: TRBV29-1
D: -
CDR3: CSAQGNGETQYF
DNA: TGCAGCGCCCAGGGTAATGGCGAGACCCAGTACTTC

size: -
J: TRBJ1-4
V: TRBV25-1
D: -
CDR3: CASSAHGGPFDEKLFF
DNA: TGTGCCAGCAGCGCCCACGGGGGCCCGTTTGATGAAAAACTGTTTTTT

size: once
J: TRBJ2-1
V: TRBV6-1
D: TRBD2
CDR3: CASSLAGGPIVQFF
DNA: TGTGCCAGCAGTTTAGCGGGGGGGCCTATCGTCCAGTTCTTC

size: few
J: TRBJ1-5
V: TRBV30
D: -
CDR3: CAWSGGAPNQPQHF
DNA: TGTGCCTGGAGTGGGGGGGCCCCCAATCAGCCCCAGCATTTT

size: once
J: TRBJ2-7
V: TRBV27
D: -
CDR3: CASSYIGRGGAQAYEQYF
DNA: TGTGCCAGCAGTTACATCGGTAGGGGGGGCGCCCAAGCCTACGAGCAGTACTTC

size: few
J: TRBJ2-3
V: TRBV29-1
D: TRBD1
CDR3: CSVATGGADTQYF
DNA: TGCAGCGTGGCGACAGGGGGCGCAGATACGCAGTATTTT

size: -
J: TRBJ2-7
V: TRBV5-1
D: -
CDR3: CASSWDGAGEQYF
DNA: TGCGCCAGCAGCTGGGACGGGGCGGGGGAGCAGTACTTC

size: few
J: TRBJ2-5
V: TRBV29-1
D: TRBD1
CDR3: CSSGTGETQYF
DNA: TGCAGCTCAGGGACAGGGGAGACCCAGTACTTC

size: -
J: TRBJ2-5
V: TRBV5-1
D: -
CDR3: CASSETDVETQYF
DNA: TGCGCCAGCAGCGAAACAGACGTAGAGACCCAGTACTTC

size: -
J: TRBJ1-3
V: TRBV5-6
D: TRBD1
CDR3: CASSLTDRDRDF
DNA: TGTGCCAGCAGCTTGACCGACAGGGACAGGGATTTT

size: few
J: TRBJ1-2
V: TRBV5-6
D: -
CDR3: CASSLSYGYTF
DNA: TGTGCCAGCAGCTTGTCCTATGGCTACACCTTC

size: -
J: TRBJ1-2
V: TRBV6-5
D: -
CDR3: CASSYAAGGRGYTF
DNA: TGTGCCAGCAGTTACGCGGCAGGAGGAAGGGGCTACACCTTC

size: -
J: TRBJ2-1
V: TRBV11-2
D: TRBD2
CDR3: CASVGKRGGQQEQFF
DNA: TGTGCCAGCGTAGGAAAGCGGGGGGGCCAACAGGAGCAGTTCTTC

size: -
J: TRBJ2-3
V: TRBV2
D: -
CDR3: CASSEVQVDTQYF
DNA: TGTGCCAGCAGTGAAGTGCAAGTGGATACGCAGTATTTT

size: -
J: TRBJ1-6
V: TRBV30
D: -
CDR3: CAWSVLPPLHF
DNA: TGTGCCTGGAGTGTACTTCCGCCCCTCCACTTT